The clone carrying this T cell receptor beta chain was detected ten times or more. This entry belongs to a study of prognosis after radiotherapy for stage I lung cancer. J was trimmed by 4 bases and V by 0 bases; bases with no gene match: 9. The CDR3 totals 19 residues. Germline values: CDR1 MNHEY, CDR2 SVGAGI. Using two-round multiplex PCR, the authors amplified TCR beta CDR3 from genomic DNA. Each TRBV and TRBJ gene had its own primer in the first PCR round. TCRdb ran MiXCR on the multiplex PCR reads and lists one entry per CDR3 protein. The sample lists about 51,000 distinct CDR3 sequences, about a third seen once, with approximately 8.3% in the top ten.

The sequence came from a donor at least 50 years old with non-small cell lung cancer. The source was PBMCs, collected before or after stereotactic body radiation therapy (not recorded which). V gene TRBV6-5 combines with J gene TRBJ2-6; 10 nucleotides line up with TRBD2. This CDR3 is CASSYSGLAGAQGANVLTF. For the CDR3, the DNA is TGTGCCAGCAGTTACTCAGGGCTAGCGGGAGCGCAGGGGGCCAACGTCCTGACTTTC.